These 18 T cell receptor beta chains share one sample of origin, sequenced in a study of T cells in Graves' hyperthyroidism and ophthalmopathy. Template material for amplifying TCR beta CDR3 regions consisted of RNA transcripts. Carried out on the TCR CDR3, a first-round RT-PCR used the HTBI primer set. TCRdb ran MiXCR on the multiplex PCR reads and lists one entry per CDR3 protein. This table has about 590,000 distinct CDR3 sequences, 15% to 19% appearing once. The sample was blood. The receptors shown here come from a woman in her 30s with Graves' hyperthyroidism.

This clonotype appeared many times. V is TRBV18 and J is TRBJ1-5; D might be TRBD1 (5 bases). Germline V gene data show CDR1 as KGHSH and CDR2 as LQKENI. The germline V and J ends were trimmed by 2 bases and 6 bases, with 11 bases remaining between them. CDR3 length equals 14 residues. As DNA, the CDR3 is TGTGCCAGCTCACCAGGGGGGAGGGCTCAGCCCCAGCATTTT. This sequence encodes CASSPGGRAQPQHF.

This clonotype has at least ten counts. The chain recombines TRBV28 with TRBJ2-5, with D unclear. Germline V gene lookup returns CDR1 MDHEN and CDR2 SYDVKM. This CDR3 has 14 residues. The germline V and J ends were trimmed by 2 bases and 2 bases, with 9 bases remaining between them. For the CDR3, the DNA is TGTGCCAGCAGTTTAGGGGTAGGACAAGAGACCCAGTACTTC. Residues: CASSLGVGQETQYF.

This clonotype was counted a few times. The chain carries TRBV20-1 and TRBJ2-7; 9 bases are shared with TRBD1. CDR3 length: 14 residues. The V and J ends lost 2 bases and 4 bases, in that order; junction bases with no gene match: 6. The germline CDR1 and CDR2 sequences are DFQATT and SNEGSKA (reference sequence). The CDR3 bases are TGCAGTGCTAGACTGCGGGACAGGGAGTACGAGCAGTACTTC. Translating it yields CSARLRDREYEQYF.

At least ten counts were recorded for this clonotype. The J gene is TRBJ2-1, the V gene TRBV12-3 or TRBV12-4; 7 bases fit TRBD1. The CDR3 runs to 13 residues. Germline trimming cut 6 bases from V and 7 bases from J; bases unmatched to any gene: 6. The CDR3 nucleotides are TGTGCCAGCAGCTCGACAGGGCGGAATGAGCAGTTCTTC. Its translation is CASSSTGRNEQFF.

CDR3 loop: CASSHPGLAVYNEQFF. CDR3 DNA: TGCGCCAGCAGCCACCCCGGGCTAGCGGTATACAATGAGCAGTTCTTC. V gene TRBV4-3 combines with J gene TRBJ2-1; 7 bases are shared with TRBD2. Germline CDR1 reads LGHNA; CDR2 reads YSLEER. The CDR3 contains 16 residues. Losses at the gene ends were 3 bases for V and 4 bases for J; bases not matched to a gene: 9.

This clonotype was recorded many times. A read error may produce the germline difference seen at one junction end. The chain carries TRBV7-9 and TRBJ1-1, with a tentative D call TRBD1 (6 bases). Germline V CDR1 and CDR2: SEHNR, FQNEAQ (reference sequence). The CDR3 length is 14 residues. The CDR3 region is CASSLTGPNTEAFF. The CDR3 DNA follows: TGCGCCAGCAGCTTAACAGGGCCGAACACTGAAGCTTTCTTT.

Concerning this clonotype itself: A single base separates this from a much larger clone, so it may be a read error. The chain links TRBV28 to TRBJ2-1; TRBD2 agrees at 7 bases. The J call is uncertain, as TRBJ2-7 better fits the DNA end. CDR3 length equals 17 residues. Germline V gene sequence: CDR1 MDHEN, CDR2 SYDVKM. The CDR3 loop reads CASSTRRPGGSYNEQYF. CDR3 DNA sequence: TGTGCCAGCAGTACTCGTCGCCCGGGAGGCTCCTACAATGAGCAGTACTTC.

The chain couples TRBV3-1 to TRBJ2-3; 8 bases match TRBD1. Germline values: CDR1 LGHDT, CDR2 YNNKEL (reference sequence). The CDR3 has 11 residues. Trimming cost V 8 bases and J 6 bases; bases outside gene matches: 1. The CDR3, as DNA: TGTGCCAGCGACAGGGGTGATACGCAGTATTTT. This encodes CASDRGDTQYF.

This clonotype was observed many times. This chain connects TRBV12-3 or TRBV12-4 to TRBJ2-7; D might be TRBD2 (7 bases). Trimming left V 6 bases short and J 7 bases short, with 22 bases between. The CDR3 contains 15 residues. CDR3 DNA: TGTGCCAGCAGCCCTAGGGGGGGGGCACTATGGGAGCAGTACTTC. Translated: CASSPRGGALWEQYF.

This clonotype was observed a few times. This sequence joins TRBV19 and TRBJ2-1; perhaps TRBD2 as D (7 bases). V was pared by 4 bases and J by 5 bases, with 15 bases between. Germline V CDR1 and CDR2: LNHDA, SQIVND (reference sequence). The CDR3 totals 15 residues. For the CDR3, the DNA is TGTGCCAGTAGTACCCGCGGGGGCGGCCACAATGAGCAGTTCTTC. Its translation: CASSTRGGGHNEQFF. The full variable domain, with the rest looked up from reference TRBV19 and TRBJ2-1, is DGGITQSPKYLFRKEGQNVTLSCEQNLNHDAMYWYRQDPGQGLRLIYYSQIVNDFQKGDIAEGYSVSREKKESFPLTVTSAQKNPTAFYLCASSTRGGGHNEQFFGPGTRLTVL.

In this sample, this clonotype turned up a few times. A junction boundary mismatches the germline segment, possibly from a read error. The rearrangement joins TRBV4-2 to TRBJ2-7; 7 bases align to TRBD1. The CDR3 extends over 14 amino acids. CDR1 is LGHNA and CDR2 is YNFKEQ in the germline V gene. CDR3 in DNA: TGTACCAGCAGCCAAGACAGGGTGTCCTACGAGCAGTACTTC. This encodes CTSSQDRVSYEQYF.

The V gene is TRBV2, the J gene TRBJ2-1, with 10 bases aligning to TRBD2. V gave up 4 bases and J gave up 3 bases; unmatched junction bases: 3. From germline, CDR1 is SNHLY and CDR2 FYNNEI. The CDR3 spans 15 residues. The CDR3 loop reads CASSGTSGIYNEQFF. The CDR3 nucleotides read TGTGCCAGCAGTGGGACTAGCGGTATCTACAATGAGCAGTTCTTC.

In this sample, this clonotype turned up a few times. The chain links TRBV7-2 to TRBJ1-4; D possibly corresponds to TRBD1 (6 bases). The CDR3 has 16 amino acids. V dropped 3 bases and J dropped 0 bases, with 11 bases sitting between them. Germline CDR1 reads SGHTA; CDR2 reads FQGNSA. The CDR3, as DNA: TGTGCCAGCAGCTTGTTCCGGACAGCAACTAATGAAAAACTGTTTTTT. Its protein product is CASSLFRTATNEKLFF.

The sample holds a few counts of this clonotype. CDR3 in DNA: TGCGCCAGCAGCTTGGAGGGGTCGAACACTGAAGCTTTCTTT. Protein: CASSLEGSNTEAFF. The chain employs TRBV5-1 and TRBJ1-1; weak D call: TRBD1 (5 bases). The CDR3 runs to 14 residues. The germline CDR1 and CDR2 sequences are SGHRS and YFSETQ. Trimming pared 0 bases from V and 1 base from J, leaving 7 bases between.

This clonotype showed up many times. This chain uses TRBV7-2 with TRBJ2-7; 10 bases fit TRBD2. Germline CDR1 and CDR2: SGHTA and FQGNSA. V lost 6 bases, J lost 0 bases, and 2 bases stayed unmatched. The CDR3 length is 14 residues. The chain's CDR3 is CASRSSGSSYEQYF. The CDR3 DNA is TGTGCCAGCAGGTCTAGCGGGAGCTCCTACGAGCAGTACTTC.

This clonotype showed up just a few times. CDR3 sequence: CATSTRRGSGVDEQFF. The CDR3 DNA reads TGTGCCACCTCAACCCGCAGGGGGTCAGGGGTCGATGAGCAGTTCTTC. The V call is TRBV15, the J call TRBJ2-1; TRBD1 agrees at 7 bases. V shed 8 bases and J 8 bases; nucleotides not matched to a gene: 18. CDR3 length: 16 amino acids. Germline V gives CDR1 LNHNV, CDR2 YYDKDF (reference sequence).

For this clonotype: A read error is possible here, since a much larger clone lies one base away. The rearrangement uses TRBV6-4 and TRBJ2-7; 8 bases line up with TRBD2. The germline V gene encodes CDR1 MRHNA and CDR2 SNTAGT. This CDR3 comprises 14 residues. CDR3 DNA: TGTACCAGCAGTTACCCCCCCGGGACTAGCGAGCAGTACTTC. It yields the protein CTSSYPPGTSEQYF.

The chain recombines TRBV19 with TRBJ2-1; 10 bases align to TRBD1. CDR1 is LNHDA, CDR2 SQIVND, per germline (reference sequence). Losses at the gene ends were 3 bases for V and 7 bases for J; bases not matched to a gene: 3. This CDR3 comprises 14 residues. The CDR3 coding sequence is TGTGCCAGTAGTATCCGGACAGGGGGGAATGAGCAGTTCTTC. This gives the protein CASSIRTGGNEQFF.